This TCR beta chain was recorded in a study of T cell clonality in common variable immunodeficiency. V lost 5 bases to trimming and J lost 0 bases, with 7 bases between them. This CDR3 comprises 13 residues. Germline CDR1 and CDR2: LNHDA and SQIVND (reference sequence). This clone was recorded many times. Its antigen is not known. The sequence runs out 3 residues before the end of the CDR3; the remainder is reconstructed from the germline J gene. Sequencing input was equivalent genomic DNA from CVID and controls. TCRdb's copy holds only in-frame clones and misses some; the assay was immunoSEQ multiplex PCR. Listed for the sample are about 66,000 clones, none seen a single time. Overall study findings and caveats: Fewer deletions and N-nucleotide insertions were reportedly seen in common variable immunodeficiency TCR beta sequences.

The material sequenced was peripheral blood mononuclear cells. The chain combines TRBV19 with TRBJ1-1, with D unresolved. The receptor comes from a person aged 18 to 70 in good health. CDR3 DNA, as far as it was read: TGTGCCAGTAGTGGCCCGTTGAACACTGAA. It codes for CASSGPLNTE. The CDR3 as a whole reads CASSGPLNTEAFF.